A single sample is the source of the 28 T cell receptor beta chains below, sequenced in a study of identical twins listed by TCRdb under 2016. Libraries were made using 5' RACE. The sample was run on an Illumina HiSeq 2000. Clones were called with MiXCR by TCRdb after fastp trimmed the public reads at Q25, and only in-frame beta chains were retained. Every entry covers one CDR3 protein and lists the most common genes and DNA from its rows. The sample table lists 500,000 to 650,000 distinct CDR3 sequences, around 24% of them with a count of one. The ten largest clones take up approximately 0.48% of the sample. Another study also made use of these data, one on yellow fever vaccine responses in identical twins.

Input material: CD4+ T cells sorted from blood. The receptors were gathered from a woman aged 18 to 35 in good health.

A few counts support this clonotype. The chain employs TRBV20-1 and TRBJ2-5; D possibly matches TRBD1 or TRBD2 (5 bases each). V dropped 2 bases and J dropped 2 bases, with 15 bases sitting between them. Germline lookup yields CDR1 DFQATT and CDR2 SNEGSKA (reference sequence). This CDR3 contains 15 residues. CDR3: CSARIAGDQQETQYF. The CDR3 bases are TGCAGTGCTAGAATAGCCGGGGACCAGCAAGAGACCCAGTACTTC.

This clonotype was recorded a few times. The genes are TRBV9 and TRBJ2-3; 15 bases are shared with TRBD2. V was clipped by 6 bases and J by 5 bases; unmatched bases: 10. The CDR3 is made up of 17 amino acids. The germline V gene encodes CDR1 SGDLS and CDR2 YYNGEE. CDR3 nucleotides: TGTGCCAGCACCCCCCGGGGGACTAGCGGGGGGTTAGATACGCAGTATTTT. Amino acids: CASTPRGTSGGLDTQYF.

The chain employs TRBV10-1 and TRBJ2-7; no definite D call. This CDR3 is 16 amino acids long. The germline CDR1 and CDR2 sequences are WNHNN and SYGVQD (reference sequence). The V end was cut by 0 bases, the J end by 4 bases, with 16 bases between. The CDR3 is CASSESQVGLEYEQYF. DNA of the CDR3: TGCGCCAGCAGTGAGTCCCAAGTTGGGTTAGAGTACGAGCAGTACTTC.

This clonotype was counted at least ten times. The chain carries TRBV12-3 or TRBV12-4 and TRBJ2-5; 7 bases fit TRBD2. The CDR3 contains 12 residues. V lost 10 bases and J lost 2; bases outside the gene matches: 4. The CDR3 sequence is CATGTNQETQYF. CDR3 nucleotide sequence: TGTGCCACCGGGACTAATCAAGAGACCCAGTACTTC.

This chain connects TRBV7-8 to TRBJ2-3; D not certain. CDR3 size: 15 residues. Germline values: CDR1 SGHVS, CDR2 FQNEAQ. Trimming left V 4 bases short and J 1 base short, with 12 bases between. The chain's CDR3 is CASSWTIGRTDTQYF. The CDR3 nucleotides read TGTGCCAGCAGCTGGACGATCGGGCGCACAGATACGCAGTATTTT.

This clonotype was seen only a few times. The gene calls are TRBV5-6 and TRBJ2-7; 8 bases match TRBD2. V gave up 5 bases and J gave up 6 bases; unmatched junction bases: 10. CDR1 is SGHDT, CDR2 YYEEEE, per germline. This CDR3 has 14 residues. The DNA for the CDR3 is TGTGCCAGCAGGCAACTCGCGGGAGGTGCCGAGCAGTACTTC. Protein: CASRQLAGGAEQYF.

This clonotype was detected ten times or more. The V call is TRBV7-9, the J call TRBJ2-2; 12 nucleotides match TRBD2. Germline V CDR1 and CDR2: SEHNR, FQNEAQ (reference sequence). Trimming took 5 bases from V and 1 from J; bases not matched to a gene: 2. The CDR3 contains 16 residues. CDR3 residues: CASSPGLAGNTGELFF. The CDR3 nucleotides are TGTGCCAGCAGCCCGGGACTAGCGGGGAACACCGGGGAGCTGTTTTTT.

The rearrangement links TRBV6-5 to TRBJ2-7; no firm D call. This CDR3 region has 15 residues. The V end was cut by 0 bases, the J end by 2 bases, with 11 bases between. Germline CDR1 MNHEY, CDR2 SVGAGI. The CDR3 loop is CASSYSKGQAYEQYF. CDR3 DNA: TGTGCCAGCAGTTACTCGAAGGGCCAGGCCTACGAGCAGTACTTC.

The chain's CDR3 is CASSPGRLPRDNEQFF. In DNA, the CDR3 is TGTGCCAGCAGCCCAGGTCGACTACCGCGCGACAATGAGCAGTTCTTC. The V gene is TRBV7-9, the J gene TRBJ2-1; possibly TRBD2 for D (5 bases). The CDR3 loop spans 16 amino acids. The V and J ends lost 5 bases and 5 bases respectively, with 19 bases between them. Germline-derived CDR1 and CDR2 are SEHNR and FQNEAQ (reference sequence). The variable domain in full, with the rest retrieved from reference TRBV7-9 and TRBJ2-1, is DTGVSQNPRHKITKRGQNVTFRCDPISEHNRLYWYRQTLGQGPEFLTYFQNEAQLEKSRLLSDRFSAERPKGSFSTLEIQRTEQGDSAMYLCASSPGRLPRDNEQFFGPGTRLTVL.

The CDR3 sequence is CASSLRQITDTQYF. The DNA for the CDR3 is TGCGCCAGCAGCTTAAGGCAGATCACAGATACGCAGTATTTT. This chain connects TRBV5-1 to TRBJ2-3; D remains ambiguous. CDR1 is SGHRS, CDR2 YFSETQ, per germline. Trimming stripped 2 bases from V and 2 bases from J, with 9 bases between. The CDR3 has 14 amino acids.

V usage is TRBV10-3 and J usage is TRBJ1-3, with D tentatively TRBD1 (6 bases). V dropped 4 bases and J dropped 0 bases, with 7 bases sitting between them. Germline assignment: CDR1 ENHRY and CDR2 SYGVKD. The CDR3 spans 14 residues. In DNA form, the CDR3 reads TGTGCCATCAGTGGACAGGCCTCTGGAAACACCATATATTTT. Its translation is CAISGQASGNTIYF.

The gene calls are TRBV20-1 and TRBJ2-3; 8 bases are a match to TRBD2. V was clipped by 1 base and J by 3 bases; unmatched bases: 6. The CDR3 runs to 15 residues. The germline V gene encodes CDR1 DFQATT and CDR2 SNEGSKA (reference sequence). This CDR3 is CSARGGGLGTDTQYF. The CDR3 nucleotides are TGCAGTGCTAGAGGTGGGGGACTAGGGACAGATACGCAGTATTTT.

The CDR3 DNA sequence: TGTGCCAGCAAGGCCGTACCGGGCAATGAGCAGTTCTTC. It encodes CASKAVPGNEQFF. The chain is built from TRBV2 and TRBJ2-1; D not certain. V gave up 7 bases and J gave up 6 bases, with 13 bases separating them. CDR3 length equals 13 residues. Germline V CDR1 and CDR2: SNHLY, FYNNEI.

Points on this clonotype: The conserved phenylalanine or tryptophan is not found at the CDR3 terminus, so this likely reflects a read error. The V call is TRBV9, the J call TRBJ2-3; 9 bases fit TRBD2. The germline V gene encodes CDR1 SGDLS and CDR2 YYNGEE. The CDR3 contains 15 residues. J was trimmed by 4 bases and V by 2 bases; bases with no gene match: 5. The CDR3: CASSVNSGSSDTQYL. CDR3 coding DNA: TGTGCCAGCAGCGTGAATAGCGGGAGCTCAGATACGCAGTATCTT.

Concerning this clonotype: Possible read error: a much larger clone is one base away. The J gene is TRBJ2-5, the V gene TRBV12-3 or TRBV12-4; 7 bases line up with TRBD2. After removal of 5 bases from V and 6 bases from J, the junction contained 6 bases not matched to a gene. The CDR3 contains 13 residues. As DNA, the CDR3 is TGTGCCAGCAGTCACGGGGGGAGCCAGACCCAGTACTTC. This encodes CASSHGGSQTQYF.

The rearrangement links TRBV10-3 to TRBJ2-5; 7 bases map to TRBD2. The CDR3 runs 15 residues. V dropped 0 bases and J dropped 4; count of bases not matched to a gene: 5. Germline lookup yields CDR1 ENHRY and CDR2 SYGVKD. CDR3 DNA sequence: TGTGCCATCAGTGAGTCTGCTAGCGGACGAGAGACCCAGTACTTC. Translation gives CAISESASGRETQYF.

A few counts support this clonotype. This chain connects TRBV12-3 or TRBV12-4 to TRBJ2-3, with 7 positions matching TRBD1. V lost 7 bases, J lost 2 bases, and 9 bases stayed unmatched. The length of the CDR3 is 15 residues. The chain's CDR3 is CASKTDRAFTDTQYF. The CDR3, as DNA: TGTGCCAGCAAAACTGACAGGGCGTTCACAGATACGCAGTATTTT.

The rearrangement links TRBV5-1 to TRBJ2-3, with D possibly being TRBD1 (6 bases). Trimming removed 4 bases at V and 1 base at J, with 13 bases between. Germline V gene sequence: CDR1 SGHRS, CDR2 YFSETQ. This CDR3 spans 15 amino acids. The CDR3 nucleotides read TGCGCCAGCAGCACCGGGACACCCGGCACAGATACGCAGTATTTT. As protein: CASSTGTPGTDTQYF.

This clonotype occurred once. The V gene is TRBV12-3 or TRBV12-4, the J gene TRBJ2-3, with 11 bases aligning to TRBD2. The CDR3 is 18 residues long. Unmatched junction bases numbered 16, after V lost 7 bases and J lost 4 bases. This CDR3 reads CASTLGSSGRRVADTQYF. CDR3 DNA: TGTGCCAGCACCCTTGGGTCTAGCGGGAGGCGGGTTGCAGATACGCAGTATTTT.

This sequence joins TRBV6-5 and TRBJ2-7; TRBD2 might be the D (5 bases). The CDR3 runs 15 residues. V was shortened by 2 bases and J by 3 bases, with 14 bases between the two germline ends. Germline CDR1 is MNHEY and CDR2 is SVGAGI. The CDR3 spells CASSYDRGSVYEQYF. CDR3 DNA: TGTGCCAGCAGTTACGATCGGGGTTCCGTCTACGAGCAGTACTTC.

This clonotype has only a few counts. The V gene is TRBV20-1, the J gene TRBJ2-7, with 10 bases that match TRBD2. The CDR3 contains 13 residues. Germline CDR1 and CDR2: DFQATT and SNEGSKA (reference sequence). V shed 5 bases and J 1 base; nucleotides not matched to a gene: 2. The CDR3 nucleotides read TGCAGTGCTGGGACTAGCGCTTCCTACGAGCAGTACTTC. Translation gives CSAGTSASYEQYF.

This chain connects TRBV6-1 to TRBJ2-7; tentatively, D is TRBD1 or TRBD2 (5 bases each). CDR1 and CDR2 from the germline V gene are MNHNS and SASEGT. Trimming removed 6 bases from V and 5 bases from J, with 17 bases in between. This CDR3 is built from 14 residues. Here the CDR3 reads CASSQVVGTHEQYV. In DNA form, the CDR3 reads TGTGCCAGCAGCCAAGTAGTGGGGACGCACGAGCAGTACGTC.

This chain joins TRBV7-7 and TRBJ2-2; perhaps TRBD1 as D (5 bases). The CDR3 contains 13 residues. Trimming cost V 4 bases and J 7 bases, with 10 bases left between them. CDR1 SSHAT and CDR2 FNYEAQ come from the germline V gene (reference sequence). The CDR3 reads CASSSDSIGELFF. The CDR3 DNA reads as TGTGCCAGCAGCTCAGACAGTATCGGGGAGCTGTTTTTT.

This clonotype appeared a few times. This chain uses TRBV7-2 with TRBJ1-1, with D maybe TRBD1 (5 bases). Germline V gene data show CDR1 as SGHTA and CDR2 as FQGNSA. The CDR3 covers 13 residues. The germline V and J ends were trimmed by 1 base and 6 bases, with 9 bases remaining between them. CDR3 DNA: TGTGCCAGCAGCTTAGGGAGGGGTTCTGAAGCTTTCTTT. This gives the protein CASSLGRGSEAFF.

The chain carries TRBV20-1 and TRBJ2-1, with D possibly called TRBD1 or TRBD2 (5 bases each). The CDR3 contains 14 residues. Trimming shortened V by 3 bases and J by 5 bases, and 14 bases separated the two germline ends. In germline, CDR1 is DFQATT, CDR2 SNEGSKA (reference sequence). The CDR3 sequence is CSARMSGHNNEQFF. Written as DNA, the CDR3 is TGCAGTGCTAGGATGAGCGGACACAACAATGAGCAGTTCTTC.

The J gene is TRBJ1-4, the V gene TRBV6-5, with D unresolved. The germline V and J ends were trimmed by 2 bases and 5 bases, with 6 bases remaining between them. The CDR3 extends over 13 amino acids. Germline V gene lookup returns CDR1 MNHEY and CDR2 SVGAGI. In DNA form, the CDR3 reads TGTGCCAGCAGTTACCGTGAGAATGAAAAACTGTTTTTT. Amino acids: CASSYRENEKLFF.

In its sample, this clonotype was seen many times. The chain uses TRBV12-3 or TRBV12-4 and TRBJ1-1; D remains ambiguous. Trimming left V 3 bases short and J 9 bases short, with 8 bases between. The CDR3 is 11 residues long. CDR3: CASSLGLKAFF. The CDR3 bases are TGTGCCAGCAGTTTGGGCCTTAAAGCTTTCTTT.

This clonotype turned up a few times. The V call is TRBV2, the J call TRBJ2-5; either TRBD1 or TRBD2 may supply D (6 bases each). CDR3 size: 13 residues. The V gene lost 7 bases and the J gene lost 7 bases, with 16 bases spanning the gap. Germline lookup yields CDR1 SNHLY and CDR2 FYNNEI. Here the CDR3 DNA reads TGTGCCAGCAAGGGGGAGGAGCCGAGGACCCAGTACTTC. Its protein is CASKGEEPRTQYF.